The present T cell receptor beta chain was sequenced within a study of shared clonotypes between healthy human individuals. Study overall: Participating donors consisted of two women and a few men aged 18 to 49.

Overall study findings and caveats: Clonotypes that were shared across a handful of donors made up around 4.6% of naive CD4 clonotypes. As a rule, naive subsets had a larger estimated richness than memory subsets.

As concerns this clone: The target antigen is unknown.

Trimming shortened V by 1 base and J by 1 base, and 20 bases separated the two germline ends. The germline V gene has CDR1 SGHVT and CDR2 SQSDAQ. The CDR3 spans 18 residues. Sequencing used immunoSEQ multiplex PCR; TCRdb keeps in-frame clones, though not all of them. The table lists about 2 million clones, 85% to 95% of them singletons. The chain recombines TRBV7-4 with TRBJ2-7; D call uncertain. This TCR was recovered from a man aged 18 to 30 in good health. What was sequenced was naive CD4+ T cells sorted from blood. The sample's subset: CD45RA+ positively selected. The CDR3 here is CASSLGVSRLCSSYEQYF. The CDR3 DNA follows: TGTGCCAGCAGCTTAGGGGTGAGCAGACTCTGCTCTTCCTACGAGCAGTACTTC.